The 18 T cell receptor beta chains below were found in one sample sequenced in a study of OX40 agonist ivuxolimab in advanced cancers. Clones were read by immunoSEQ multiplex PCR, and TCRdb kept only the in-frame ones, dropping some. The sample has about 94,000 clones; over 75% are singletons. The material was CD4+ or CD8+ T cells sorted from blood, obtained in a trial of the OX40 agonist ivuxolimab. The origin of the receptors is an adult with an advanced solid tumor such as melanoma, head and neck, liver or kidney cancer.

The J gene is TRBJ2-3, the V gene TRBV6-5; TRBD1 might be the D (5 bases). Trimming removed 2 bases at V and 4 bases at J, with 7 bases between. Per germline, CDR1 MNHEY and CDR2 SVGAGI. The CDR3 is 13 amino acids. The CDR3 sequence is CASSYGAPDTQYF. DNA for the CDR3: TGTGCCAGCAGTTACGGGGCTCCAGATACGCAGTATTTT.

The rearrangement links TRBV7-3 to TRBJ2-3, with D possibly matching TRBD2 (5 bases). The germline gives CDR1 SGHTA, CDR2 FQGTGA. The V gene lost 2 bases and the J gene lost 4 bases, with 10 bases spanning the gap. The CDR3 is 14 residues long. The CDR3 spells CASSLAGPPDTQYF. Here the CDR3 DNA reads TGTGCCAGCAGCTTAGCGGGTCCCCCAGATACGCAGTATTTT.

Only a few counts were recorded for this clone. The chain employs TRBV21-1 and TRBJ1-6. TRBV21-1 is described as a pseudogene. This CDR3 is 9 amino acids long. Here the CDR3 reads CASSNRLHF. CDR3 sequence (DNA): TGTGCCAGCAGCAACCGACTCCACTTT.

The sample holds one count of this clone. This rearrangement joins TRBV7-2 to TRBJ2-2, with D possibly TRBD2 on 5 matching bases. CDR1 and CDR2 (germline): SGHTA, FQGNSA. V lost 0 bases and J 7 bases, leaving 6 bases between the germline ends. The CDR3 totals 13 residues. As DNA, the CDR3 is TGTGCCAGCAGCTTAGCCGAGGGCGGGGAGCTGTTTTTT. Translating gives CASSLAEGGELFF.

The J gene is TRBJ2-1, the V gene TRBV12-5, with 7 positions matching TRBD1. Germline V gene lookup returns CDR1 LGHNT and CDR2 FRNRAP. Trimming cost V 7 bases and J 5 bases; bases outside gene matches: 8. The CDR3 extends over 14 amino acids. The CDR3 DNA sequence: TGTGCTAGTGTGAGGGACAGTCGCAACAATGAGCAGTTCTTC. Amino acids: CASVRDSRNNEQFF.

The V call is TRBV19, the J call TRBJ2-5, with D perhaps given as TRBD1 or TRBD2 (5 bases each). The CDR3 is 14 residues long. Germline V CDR1 and CDR2: LNHDA, SQIVND (reference sequence). V was trimmed by 5 bases and J by 2 bases, leaving 12 bases between them. DNA for the CDR3: TGTGCCAGTAGTCGCCGGGACCGGCAAGAGACCCAGTACTTC. It specifies CASSRRDRQETQYF. The full variable domain, in which reference TRBV19 and TRBJ2-5 provide the parts outside the CDR3, is DGGITQSPKYLFRKEGQNVTLSCEQNLNHDAMYWYRQDPGQGLRLIYYSQIVNDFQKGDIAEGYSVSREKKESFPLTVTSAQKNPTAFYLCASSRRDRQETQYFGPGTRLLVL.

The genes are TRBV2 and TRBJ2-5; D could derive from TRBD1 or TRBD2 (5 bases each). The germline V and J ends were trimmed by 1 base and 0 bases, with 12 bases remaining between them. This CDR3 has 16 amino acids. Germline CDR1 reads SNHLY; CDR2 reads FYNNEI. This CDR3 reads CASSEVGQGDQETQYF. CDR3 bases: TGTGCCAGCAGTGAAGTCGGGCAGGGAGACCAAGAGACCCAGTACTTC.

The chain couples TRBV5-1 to TRBJ2-5; the D call may be TRBD1 or TRBD2 (5 bases each). The CDR3 is 15 residues long. Per germline, CDR1 SGHRS and CDR2 YFSETQ. Trimming pared 8 bases from V and 5 bases from J, leaving 22 bases between. The CDR3: CASSGDGAVVETQYF. The CDR3 DNA reads TGCGCCAGTAGTGGGGACGGGGCCGTGGTGGAGACCCAGTACTTC.

V is TRBV6-6 and J is TRBJ1-1; weak D call: TRBD1 (5 bases). The length of the CDR3 is 14 residues. Looked up from germline, CDR1 is MNHNY and CDR2 is SVGAGI (reference sequence). Trimming cost V 7 bases and J 0 bases, with 12 bases left between them. CDR3 amino acids: CASTGEGMNTEAFF. CDR3 bases: TGTGCCAGCACAGGAGAGGGGATGAACACTGAAGCTTTCTTT.

The V and J genes are TRBV7-2 and TRBJ2-1; 13 nucleotides align to TRBD2. V shed 4 bases and J 9 bases; nucleotides not matched to a gene: 6. The germline V gene has CDR1 SGHTA and CDR2 FQGNSA. This CDR3 comprises 15 residues. CDR3 amino acids: CASSSWTSGGGEQFF. The CDR3 region has the DNA TGTGCCAGCAGCTCCTGGACTAGCGGGGGAGGTGAGCAGTTCTTC. The full variable domain, completed using reference TRBV7-2 and TRBJ2-1, is GAGVSQSPSNKVTEKGKDVELRCDPISGHTALYWYRQSLGQGLEFLIYFQGNSAPDKSGLPSDRFSAERTGGSVSTLTIQRTQQEDSAVYLCASSSWTSGGGEQFFGPGTRLTVL.

V is TRBV19 and J is TRBJ2-1; 15 bases line up with TRBD2. The CDR3 contains 15 residues. The V gene end was trimmed by 7 bases and the J gene end by 9 bases; junction bases not matched to a gene: 7. Germline loops: CDR1 LNHDA, CDR2 SQIVND (reference sequence). CDR3 sequence reads: CASISRTSGGGEQFF. The CDR3 DNA is TGTGCCAGTATTTCCCGGACTAGCGGGGGGGGTGAGCAGTTCTTC. Full variable domain (missing parts from reference TRBV19 and TRBJ2-1): DGGITQSPKYLFRKEGQNVTLSCEQNLNHDAMYWYRQDPGQGLRLIYYSQIVNDFQKGDIAEGYSVSREKKESFPLTVTSAQKNPTAFYLCASISRTSGGGEQFFGPGTRLTVL.

V is TRBV6-1 and J is TRBJ1-6, with 9 bases fitting TRBD1. The trim removed 2 bases at V and 7 bases at J, leaving 12 bases unmatched. Per germline, CDR1 MNHNS and CDR2 SASEGT. The CDR3 spans 18 residues. The CDR3 protein is CASSESPSTGTGNSPLHF. CDR3 DNA: TGTGCCAGCAGTGAATCCCCGTCGACCGGGACAGGGAATTCACCCCTCCACTTT.

This sequence joins TRBV5-4 and TRBJ2-5; TRBD2 matches 12 bases. The CDR3 covers 18 residues. Germline loops: CDR1 SGHNT, CDR2 YYREEE (reference sequence). J gave up 4 bases and V 4 bases, and 14 bases lay outside the gene matches. As DNA, the CDR3 is TGTGCCAGCAGCATTTTGACTTTAGGACTAGCGGGGACAGAGACCCAGTACTTC. Its translation is CASSILTLGLAGTETQYF.

The rearrangement joins TRBV5-1 to TRBJ2-5; 7 bases align to TRBD1. This CDR3 spans 15 amino acids. With V trimmed by 4 bases and J by 0 bases, 6 bases remained unmatched. Per the germline V gene, CDR1 is SGHRS and CDR2 is YFSETQ. CDR3 sequence: CASSQGTANQETQYF. The CDR3 nucleotides are TGCGCCAGCAGCCAGGGGACAGCGAACCAAGAGACCCAGTACTTC.

CDR3 in DNA: TGTGCCAGCAGCTTACACTCCGGGACTAGCGGCTTCGGGGAGCTGTTTTTT. Its protein is CASSLHSGTSGFGELFF. The chain joins TRBV5-4 to TRBJ2-2; 11 bases map to TRBD2. J lost 7 bases, V lost 2 bases, and 10 bases had no gene match. The CDR3 is made up of 17 amino acids. The germline CDR1 and CDR2 sequences are SGHNT and YYREEE (reference sequence).

The V and J genes are TRBV7-7 and TRBJ2-5; D gene ambiguous. The CDR3 has 14 amino acids. Trimming pared 5 bases from V and 3 bases from J, leaving 13 bases between. CDR1 is SSHAT and CDR2 is FNYEAQ in the germline V gene (reference sequence). Written as DNA, the CDR3 is TGTGCCAGCAGCCCCTTAGATCCCGAAGAGACCCAGTACTTC. It codes for CASSPLDPEETQYF.

The chain uses TRBV4-1 and TRBJ2-3; D is undetermined. The germline CDR1 and CDR2 sequences are MGHRA and YSYEKL. With 1 base removed from V and 4 bases from J, the gap between germline ends came to 15 bases. CDR3 size: 16 residues. The DNA of the CDR3 is TGCGCCAGCAGCCAAGGTTCCAGGCCTGGCGCAGATACGCAGTATTTT. Translated, it gives CASSQGSRPGADTQYF.

This clone appeared a single time. In DNA form, the CDR3 reads TGTGCCAGCAGTGTCGGCGGGGCCGCCGAGCAGTACTTC. It encodes CASSVGGAAEQYF. This chain links TRBV6-1 with TRBJ2-7; tentative D call: TRBD2 (6 bases). The ends were cut back, 4 bases at V and 6 bases at J, with 13 bases in the middle. This CDR3 has 13 residues. Germline V gene lookup returns CDR1 MNHNS and CDR2 SASEGT.